This T cell receptor (beta chain) was sequenced during a study of regulatory T cells in long-lasting Graves disease. CDR1 and CDR2 (germline): MDHEN, SYDVKM. The CDR3 runs to 12 residues. V lost 6 bases, J lost 4 bases, and 10 bases lay in between. Time point indicated: persistent/refractory GD, antithyroid drugs over 5 years with positive TRAb. Preparation of the TCR library used RNA extracted from PBMCs. For TCR beta, libraries came from iRepertoire HTBI primers and Arm-PCR of CDR3 regions. TCRdb ran MiXCR on the multiplex PCR reads and lists one entry per CDR3 protein. Counted here are roughly 500,000 distinct CDR3 sequences, less than 25% occurring once; the ten biggest clones make up about 8.3%. This clonotype was observed many times.

The material sequenced was peripheral blood mononuclear cells (PBMCs), taken when the disease was refractory, from a patient treated with antithyroid drugs. This clonotype was obtained from a female donor with Graves disease. V usage is TRBV28 and J usage is TRBJ2-7; possibly TRBD2 for D (5 bases). CDR3 protein: CASRMRGYEQYF. Here the CDR3 DNA reads TGTGCCAGCAGGATGAGAGGGTACGAGCAGTACTTC.